The clone carrying this TCR beta chain occurred once. Its antigen is as yet unknown. Researchers ran the PCR with 60 Vbeta and 13 Jbeta primers. The data were produced by immunoSEQ multiplex PCR, yet TCRdb's version contains in-frame clones alone and is incomplete. This repertoire shows under 300,000 clones, roughly 70% found once; its top ten account for approximately 2.3%. The data belong to a study of cytomegalovirus exposure and HLA in healthy donors. Study outcomes and limitations: In a later analysis, TCR association rates varied by HLA locus: DRB1 most, HLA-C fewest. A later analysis by the authors found several of the most significant clusters apparently linked to common viral pathogens.

The CDR3 is 13 amino acids. V was clipped by 5 bases and J by 10 bases; unmatched bases: 8. Germline V lookup: CDR1 GTSNPN, CDR2 SVGIG (reference sequence). Donors likely had unrecorded immune exposures despite being nominally healthy when sampled. Specimen: PBMCs. The chain has TRBV30 and TRBJ1-5, with 10 positions matching TRBD1. The sequence was collected from a female donor in good health and CMV-seronegative. Written as DNA, the CDR3 is TGTGCCTGGTGTCCCCGACAGGGGGCTCCCCAGCATTTT. Translated: CAWCPRQGAPQHF.